The clone carrying this TCR beta chain was seen a few times. Its antigen is not known. This entry comes from a study of vaccination and CD4 T cells after COVID-19. Study outcomes and limitations: The great majority, 304 of 307 vaccine-specific clones, proved spike mono-reactive in convalescent patients.

Germline V lookup: CDR1 SGHTA, CDR2 FQGNSA. The CDR3 has 12 amino acids. Trimming removed 5 bases at V and 7 bases at J, with 11 bases between. As for treatment: approximately nine-day PBMC culture with coronavirus spike peptide pools or control peptides (ViraFEST assay). Sequence data for DNA of cultured CD4+ T cells were generated by the Oncomine TCR Beta short-read assay. MiXCR was run by TCRdb on the PCR reads, yielding one entry per CDR3 protein. The sample has tens of thousands of distinct CDR3 sequences; less than 55% are singletons. This specimen was CD4+ T cells from blood, cultured in vitro, taken after SARS-CoV-2 vaccination. The chain couples TRBV7-2 to TRBJ1-1, with a weak D call TRBD1 (5 bases). The TCR originated in a human donor who had recovered from COVID-19. This CDR3 is CASSRDSVEAFF. CDR3 nucleotide sequence: TGTGCCAGCAGCCGTGACAGCGTTGAAGCTTTCTTT.